These 25 T cell receptor beta chains were all obtained from the same sample, sequenced in a study of CD8+CD57+ T cells in acquired aplastic anemia. Investigators profiled TCR beta VDJ and CDR3 from genomic DNA template. TCRdb fed the reads into MiXCR, producing one record per CDR3 protein. The sample has roughly 290,000 distinct CDR3 sequences; approximately 60% are singletons. The patients chosen for sequencing had shown expansion of CD8+CD57+ cells (detected by flow cytometry). The sample taken for sequencing was sorted CD4+, CD8+, or CD8+CD57+ T cells (not recorded which) from PBMCs. All receptors come from a human donor with aplastic anemia.

The sample holds many counts of this clonotype. The chain joins TRBV11-2 to TRBJ2-3; 9 nucleotides line up with TRBD2. This CDR3 has 17 residues. After removal of 1 base from V and 0 bases from J, the junction contained 5 bases not matched to a gene. Germline CDR1 and CDR2: SGHAT and FQNNGV. As DNA, the CDR3 is TGTGCCAGCAGCTTAGGGGTGGGACTAGCTAGCACAGATACGCAGTATTTT. Encoded protein: CASSLGVGLASTDTQYF.

This clonotype was observed at least ten times. Written as DNA, the CDR3 is TGTGCCAGCACCGCAGGGGGCGTCTTGAACACTGAAGCTTTCTTT. Its translation is CASTAGGVLNTEAFF. The chain has TRBV25-1 and TRBJ1-1, with 8 bases that match TRBD1. The CDR3 sequence is 15 residues long. Germline assignment: CDR1 MGHDK and CDR2 SYGVNS. J gave up 0 bases and V 7 bases, and 7 bases lay outside the gene matches.

About this clonotype: A much larger clone lies one base from this, so it may be a read error. The chain employs TRBV2 and TRBJ1-5; D uncertain. The CDR3 covers 18 residues. Germline lookup yields CDR1 SNHLY and CDR2 FYNNEI. CDR3 amino acids: CASSQGPLPYDSNQSQHF. The CDR3 DNA reads TGTGCCAGCAGCCAAGGGCCCCTCCCATACGATAGCAATCAGTCCCAGCATTTT.

Details on this clonotype: One end of the junction fails to match germline, which may point to a read error. The gene calls are TRBV20-1 and TRBJ2-3; 11 bases match TRBD2. The CDR3 length is 12 residues. Germline V lookup: CDR1 DFQATT, CDR2 SNEGSKA (reference sequence). The CDR3 is CSARGTSGPLHF. CDR3 DNA: TGCAGTGCTAGGGGGACTAGCGGACCTCTGCATTTT.

This sequence joins TRBV5-4 and TRBJ1-2; 11 nucleotides agree with TRBD1. V was clipped by 5 bases and J by 6 bases; unmatched bases: 3. The germline CDR1 and CDR2 sequences are SGHNT and YYREEE (reference sequence). The CDR3 spans 13 residues. The CDR3 loop is CASRDRGLDGYTF. CDR3 DNA: TGTGCCAGCAGGGACAGGGGGCTGGATGGCTACACCTTC.

There are many counts of this clonotype. This sequence joins TRBV2 and TRBJ1-3; D might be TRBD1 (5 bases). Trimming shortened V by 6 bases and J by 0 bases, and 15 bases separated the two germline ends. In germline, CDR1 is SNHLY, CDR2 FYNNEI. The CDR3 loop spans 16 amino acids. The CDR3 coding sequence is TGTGCCAGCAGCCCAGGACACCTGAGCTCTGGAAACACCATATATTTT. Amino acid sequence: CASSPGHLSSGNTIYF.

The chain employs TRBV7-2 and TRBJ2-7; weak D call: TRBD1 (6 bases). The germline V gene encodes CDR1 SGHTA and CDR2 FQGNSA. The CDR3 contains 13 residues. V shed 6 bases and J shed 7 bases, with 16 bases lying between them. The CDR3 loop reads CASRKTGIGEQYF. The CDR3 DNA sequence: TGTGCCAGCAGAAAGACAGGAATTGGAGAGCAGTACTTC. Supplemented by reference TRBV7-2 and TRBJ2-7, the full variable domain reads GAGVSQSPSNKVTEKGKDVELRCDPISGHTALYWYRQSLGQGLEFLIYFQGNSAPDKSGLPSDRFSAERTGGSVSTLTIQRTQQEDSAVYLCASRKTGIGEQYFGPGTRLTVT.

V gene TRBV12-5 combines with J gene TRBJ2-1; possible D gene TRBD2, 7 bases. This CDR3 has 15 amino acids. V lost 6 bases to trimming and J lost 0 bases, with 12 bases between them. The germline gives CDR1 LGHNT, CDR2 FRNRAP. CDR3 in DNA: TGTGCTAGTGGAAGAGGGGGGGCCTCCTACAATGAGCAGTTCTTC. Translated, it gives CASGRGGASYNEQFF.

The chain combines TRBV5-1 with TRBJ2-7; D may match TRBD1 or TRBD2 (5 bases each). V lost 7 bases, J lost 2 bases, and 19 bases lay in between. Germline lookup yields CDR1 SGHRS and CDR2 YFSETQ. The CDR3 is 15 amino acids. Here the CDR3 reads CASRHGAGSAYEQYF. The CDR3 DNA follows: TGCGCCAGCCGCCACGGGGCAGGGTCAGCCTACGAGCAGTACTTC.

This chain links TRBV20-1 with TRBJ2-7, with D perhaps matching TRBD1 or TRBD2 (6 bases each). Germline CDR1 reads DFQATT; CDR2 reads SNEGSKA (reference sequence). The CDR3 covers 15 residues. V was pared by 0 bases and J by 2 bases, with 14 bases between. CDR3 sequence reads: CSARDPGGVPYEQYF. The CDR3 DNA reads TGCAGTGCTAGAGATCCCGGGGGCGTCCCCTACGAGCAGTACTTC.

This clonotype was found many times. The chain couples TRBV5-1 to TRBJ2-5; 7 bases fit TRBD1. The germline gives CDR1 SGHRS, CDR2 YFSETQ. The CDR3 covers 14 residues. The ends lost 4 bases at V and 3 bases at J; junction bases unmatched: 6. The CDR3 sequence is CASSQTGRKETQYF. The CDR3 DNA sequence: TGCGCCAGCAGCCAGACAGGGCGCAAAGAGACCCAGTACTTC. Together with reference TRBV5-1 and TRBJ2-5, the CDR3 gives the full variable domain: KAGVTQTPRYLIKTRGQQVTLSCSPISGHRSVSWYQQTPGQGLQFLFEYFSETQRNKGNFPGRFSGRQFSNSRSEMNVSTLELGDSALYLCASSQTGRKETQYFGPGTRLLVL.

The V call is TRBV12-5, the J call TRBJ2-7; a possible D gene is TRBD1 (6 bases). There are 15 residues in the CDR3. Germline loops: CDR1 LGHNT, CDR2 FRNRAP. The CDR3 here is CASREDRDTSYEQYF. The CDR3 nucleotides are TGTGCCAGCAGAGAAGACCGGGACACTTCCTACGAGCAGTACTTC.

The sample holds a few counts of this clonotype. The J gene is TRBJ1-2, the V gene TRBV10-1; D unresolved. CDR3 length: 12 amino acids. Germline CDR1 and CDR2: WNHNN and SYGVQD (reference sequence). V lost 8 bases and J 6 bases, leaving 13 bases between the germline ends. This CDR3 is CASVAGWDGYTF. The CDR3 DNA reads as TGCGCCAGCGTGGCGGGCTGGGATGGCTACACCTTC.

The V call is TRBV29-1, the J call TRBJ2-1, with 10 bases identical to TRBD2. CDR1 is SQVTM, CDR2 ANQGSEA, per germline. Trimming at V came to 2 bases and at J to 0 bases, leaving 4 bases not matched to a gene. This CDR3 is 16 amino acids long. In DNA form, the CDR3 reads TGCAGCGTTGAAAAACTAGCGGGATACTCCTACAATGAGCAGTTCTTC. It is translated as CSVEKLAGYSYNEQFF.

This clonotype was seen once. CDR3 DNA sequence: TGTGCCAGCACCAAGACTAGCGGGGGGCAGTATTTT. Protein: CASTKTSGGQYF. The chain carries TRBV2 and TRBJ2-3, with 12 nucleotides matching TRBD2. CDR1 and CDR2 (germline): SNHLY, FYNNEI. There are 12 residues in the CDR3. With V trimmed by 7 bases and J by 11 bases, 4 bases remained unmatched.

The chain uses TRBV5-8 and TRBJ2-7, with 8 bases aligning to TRBD2. Germline CDR1 reads SGHTS; CDR2 reads YDEGEE. The CDR3 sequence is 16 residues long. After removal of 0 bases from V and 6 bases from J, the junction contained 11 bases not matched to a gene. CDR3 bases: TGTGCCAGCAGCTTGGGAGCGGGAGAAATTGAGGCCGAGCAGTACTTC. Translating gives CASSLGAGEIEAEQYF. Based on the CDR3 plus reference TRBV5-8 and TRBJ2-7, the full variable domain is EAGVTQSPTHLIKTRGQQATLRCSPISGHTSVYWYQQALGLGLQFLLWYDEGEERNRGNFPPRFSGRQFPNYSSELNVNALELEDSALYLCASSLGAGEIEAEQYFGPGTRLTVT.

The chain uses TRBV11-2 and TRBJ1-2; D may be TRBD1 (5 bases). The V gene lost 3 bases and the J gene lost 5 bases, with 16 bases spanning the gap. CDR1 and CDR2 from the germline V gene are SGHAT and FQNNGV. CDR3 length equals 15 residues. The CDR3 DNA follows: TGTGCCAGCAGCTTTCTTGGGGCAGGGATATATGGCTACACCTTC. Translated: CASSFLGAGIYGYTF.

This chain joins TRBV7-2 and TRBJ2-7; TRBD1 might be the D (8 bases). V lost 5 bases and J 3 bases, leaving 14 bases between the germline ends. This CDR3 comprises 14 residues. The germline V gene has CDR1 SGHTA and CDR2 FQGNSA. CDR3 sequence reads: CASSAQGGDYEQYF. The DNA for the CDR3 is TGTGCCAGCAGCGCACAGGGGGGGGACTACGAGCAGTACTTC.

This clonotype was seen repeatedly, ten times or more. The V gene is TRBV7-3, the J gene TRBJ2-1, with TRBD2 identical over 14 bases. Losses at the gene ends were 3 bases for V and 6 bases for J; bases not matched to a gene: 10. The CDR3 totals 18 residues. CDR1 is SGHTA and CDR2 is FQGTGA in the germline V gene. CDR3 coding DNA: TGTGCCAGCAGCTTGCCGGGACTAGCGGGAGACGACGGCAATGAGCAGTTCTTC. Its protein is CASSLPGLAGDDGNEQFF.

The chain joins TRBV2 to TRBJ2-7; D gene ambiguous. The CDR3 length is 11 residues. Per the germline V gene, CDR1 is SNHLY and CDR2 is FYNNEI. Trimming took off 3 bases at V and 12 bases at J, with 12 bases between the two ends. The CDR3 DNA reads TGTGCCAGCAGTGAGACACCCCCCTTGTACTTC. This codes for CASSETPPLYF.

V and J are TRBV25-1 and TRBJ1-6, with 9 bases lining up with TRBD1. The CDR3 is 17 residues long. CDR1 and CDR2 (germline): MGHDK, SYGVNS. V lost 5 bases and J lost 6; bases outside the gene matches: 11. DNA of the CDR3: TGTGCCAGCAGTCCACCCTTTGGACAGGGGTCTAATTCACCCCTCCACTTT. The encoded protein is CASSPPFGQGSNSPLHF.

The count of this clonotype is one. V and J are TRBV20-1 and TRBJ2-7, with 14 bases aligning to TRBD2. The CDR3 sequence is 15 residues long. The V segment lost 8 bases and the J segment 4 bases; nucleotides outside the gene matches: 10. The germline CDR1 and CDR2 sequences are DFQATT and SNEGSKA (reference sequence). CDR3 residues: CSYLTGTSGGYEQYF. The CDR3 region has the DNA TGCAGTTATCTTACCGGGACTAGCGGGGGTTACGAGCAGTACTTC.

This clonotype has just a few counts. The V call is TRBV5-6, the J call TRBJ1-5; 7 bases are shared with TRBD1. Germline trimming cut 5 bases from V and 2 bases from J; bases unmatched to any gene: 7. Per the germline V gene, CDR1 is SGHDT and CDR2 is YYEEEE. The CDR3 is 15 amino acids. The CDR3: CASSKNRGGNQPQHF. Written as DNA, the CDR3 is TGTGCCAGCAGTAAGAACAGGGGCGGCAATCAGCCCCAGCATTTT.

This clonotype was observed at least ten times. The rearrangement links TRBV19 to TRBJ2-5; D might be TRBD2 (6 bases). Germline V gives CDR1 LNHDA, CDR2 SQIVND (reference sequence). The ends were cut back, 9 bases at V and 1 base at J, with 12 bases in the middle. The CDR3 runs to 13 residues. CDR3 DNA: TGTGCCAGCCTGGACTACCCCCAAGAGACCCAGTACTTC. It is translated as CASLDYPQETQYF. Based on the CDR3 plus reference TRBV19 and TRBJ2-5, the full variable domain is DGGITQSPKYLFRKEGQNVTLSCEQNLNHDAMYWYRQDPGQGLRLIYYSQIVNDFQKGDIAEGYSVSREKKESFPLTVTSAQKNPTAFYLCASLDYPQETQYFGPGTRLLVL.

The chain combines TRBV20-1 with TRBJ2-5; a possible D gene is TRBD2 (6 bases). This CDR3 contains 14 residues. Between the trimmed V and J ends, which lost 2 bases and 1 base, there was a span of 11 bases. Germline CDR1 and CDR2: DFQATT and SNEGSKA (reference sequence). CDR3 residues: CSARPGTSQETQYF. The CDR3 DNA follows: TGCAGTGCTAGACCCGGGACTTCCCAAGAGACCCAGTACTTC.